The rows below give T cell receptor beta chains drawn from one sample of a study of graft-versus-host responses after intestinal transplantation. The method was immunoSEQ multiplex PCR; TCRdb's version includes in-frame clones alone and lacks a portion of them. The table records approximately 89,000 clones, approximately 90% of them present only once. The material was PBMCs, obtained roughly 450 days after intestinal transplant. The origin of the receptors is a human patient who received an intestinal transplant, so some T cells may come from the graft donor. Both conserved end residues are part of each CDR3. Fields, in order: J gene, clone size, V gene, D gene, CDR3 protein, CDR3 DNA. A D gene is named only where the DNA matches it firmly. Clone size is not always given. Where it is, it says once, few, many or a class for expanded clones.

TRBJ1-6 - TRBV5-5 - CASSPRWGVVAPLHF TGTGCCAGCAGCCCGAGATGGGGGGTAGTGGCACCCCTCCACTTT
TRBJ1-6 - TRBV7-9 TRBD1 CASSLMQGAWGNQSPLHF TGTGCCAGCAGCTTAATGCAGGGGGCGTGGGGGAATCAATCACCCCTCCACTTT
TRBJ1-5 - TRBV5-8 - CASSLYRAGGQQQPQHF TGTGCCAGCAGCTTGTACCGGGCCGGAGGACAACAGCAGCCCCAGCATTTT
TRBJ2-7 - TRBV5-1 - CASSLGGPNFLYEQYF TGCGCCAGCAGCTTGGGAGGGCCAAACTTCCTGTACGAGCAGTACTTC
TRBJ2-5 - TRBV5-1 - CASSLFPGPSWETQYF TGCGCCAGCAGCTTGTTTCCGGGGCCCTCTTGGGAGACCCAGTACTTC
TRBJ1-6 - TRBV11-2 - CASSFSFQGGTNSPLHF TGTGCCAGCAGCTTTAGCTTTCAAGGGGGGACGAATTCACCCCTCCACTTT
TRBJ1-6 few TRBV2 TRBD1 CASTGQGGSPLHF TGTGCCAGCACGGGACAGGGAGGATCACCCCTCCACTTT
TRBJ2-1 - TRBV21-1 - CASSKTRGQDNEQFF TGTGCCAGCAGCAAAACCCGGGGGCAAGACAATGAGCAGTTCTTC
TRBJ1-2 - TRBV6-5 TRBD1 CASRAGGRGYTF TGTGCCAGCAGAGCAGGGGGGAGGGGCTACACCTTC
TRBJ2-7 once TRBV4-1 TRBD2 CASSQVSGGASEQYF TGCGCCAGCAGCCAAGTTAGCGGGGGGGCAAGCGAGCAGTACTTC
TRBJ1-1 - TRBV11-2 - CASSLAVGLFTEAFF TGTGCCAGCAGCTTAGCCGTCGGACTTTTCACTGAAGCTTTCTTT
TRBJ2-7 - TRBV2 TRBD1 CASSEGQGLSYEQYF TGTGCCAGCAGTGAAGGACAGGGATTATCCTACGAGCAGTACTTC
TRBJ1-2 - TRBV10-3 TRBD1 CAINQGESYGYTF TGTGCCATCAACCAGGGGGAATCCTATGGCTACACCTTC
TRBJ2-5 - TRBV7-8 - CASSLQVKETQYF TGTGCCAGCAGCTTGCAGGTGAAGGAGACCCAGTACTTC
TRBJ2-1 - TRBV11-2 TRBD2 CASSSPGGGSYNEQFF TGTGCCAGCAGCTCCCCGGGCGGGGGCTCCTACAATGAGCAGTTCTTC
TRBJ2-3 - TRBV4-1 TRBD2 CASSQAFLAETTDTQYF TGCGCCAGCAGCCAAGCCTTCCTAGCGGAGACCACAGATACGCAGTATTTT
TRBJ2-5 - TRBV27 - CASSSGPDRGTQYF TGTGCCAGCAGTTCGGGACCGGATCGGGGGACCCAGTACTTC
TRBJ2-3 few TRBV6-4 - CASSGGPTDTQYF TGTGCCAGCAGTGGGGGTCCAACAGATACGCAGTATTTT
TRBJ1-2 - TRBV28 - CASSWDNNYGYTF TGTGCCAGCAGTTGGGACAATAACTATGGCTACACCTTC
TRBJ2-7 - TRBV9 - CASSPRGAGSYEQYF TGTGCCAGCAGCCCCCGGGGGGCCGGCTCCTACGAGCAGTACTTC
TRBJ2-5 - TRBV5-1 TRBD1 CASSLVWDSKETQYF TGCGCCAGCAGCTTGGTTTGGGACAGCAAAGAGACCCAGTACTTC
TRBJ1-1 - TRBV23-1 - CASSRWAFF TGCGCCAGCAGTCGGTGGGCTTTCTTT
TRBJ2-1 once TRBV4-1 - CASSHLTRRDEQFF TGCGCCAGCAGCCACCTAACACGGCGCGATGAGCAGTTCTTC
TRBJ1-3 - TRBV29-1 - CSVSHSDASSGNTIYF TGCAGCGTTTCACATTCGGACGCGAGCTCTGGAAACACCATATATTTT
TRBJ2-7 - TRBV19 - CASSMPGPNPYEQYF TGTGCCAGTAGTATGCCGGGTCCAAACCCCTACGAGCAGTACTTC
TRBJ2-7 - TRBV13 - CASSLTGTSSYEQYF TGTGCCAGCAGCTTAACCGGGACAAGCTCCTACGAGCAGTACTTC
TRBJ2-7 - TRBV14 TRBD1 CASSIQGTSEQYF TGTGCCAGCAGCATACAGGGGACGAGCGAGCAGTACTTC
TRBJ2-7 - TRBV7-8 - CASVLPGPREEQYF TGTGCCAGCGTACTACCGGGACCCAGGGAGGAGCAGTACTTC
TRBJ1-2 - TRBV13 - CASSLPGEVVWGYTF TGTGCCAGCAGCTTACCGGGGGAGGTTGTTTGGGGCTACACCTTC
TRBJ1-5 - TRBV5-1 - CASSLAGGQPQHF TGCGCCAGCAGCTTGGCGGGAGGTCAGCCCCAGCATTTT